This T cell receptor beta chain was sequenced in a study of neurological immune-mediated disorders. Study results and limitations: While HTLV-1-associated myelopathy showed the greatest TCR clonal expansion, multiple sclerosis showed the least, falling below healthy controls.

The V gene end was trimmed by 3 bases and the J gene end by 3 bases; junction bases not matched to a gene: 6. Germline values: CDR1 MDHEN, CDR2 SYDVKM. This CDR3 region has 15 residues. TCRdb reanalysed the 5' RACE reads using MiXCR and keeps one entry per CDR3 protein. The sample includes 55,000 to 75,000 distinct CDR3 sequences, 2% to 2.5% of them seen just once. Many counts were recorded for this clonotype. What it recognizes is unknown. Material: PBMCs. The gene calls are TRBV28 and TRBJ2-5; TRBD2 agrees at 8 bases. The source of this sequence is a man aged 50 to 60 with multiple sclerosis. The CDR3 DNA sequence: TGTGCCAGCAGTTTGTCCGGGGGGGTAGAAGAGACCCAGTACTTC. It encodes CASSLSGGVEETQYF.